This T cell receptor (beta chain) comes out of a study of glioma-infiltrating T cells. Amplification of TCR alpha and beta CDR3 regions from RNA used iRepertoire nested multiplex PCR. TCRdb reanalysed the multiplex PCR reads using MiXCR and keeps one entry per CDR3 protein. Of tens of thousands of distinct CDR3 sequences detected, roughly 40% appear once; the ten largest clones hold about two fifths. Study-level findings and limits: Tissue-blood divergence was below expectation in non-neoplastic patients, above in gliomas.

Ten or more counts support this clonotype. Its antigen is not identified. Germline V gives CDR1 LGHDT, CDR2 YNNKEL (reference sequence). This CDR3 has 14 residues. The germline V and J ends were trimmed by 1 base and 2 bases, with 8 bases remaining between them. The receptor was derived from a human donor with low-grade glioma or glioblastoma, undergoing nonglioma brain surgery, or in good health (not recorded which). V and J are TRBV3-1 and TRBJ1-1; no clear D gene. The sequenced sample consisted of glioma tissue, nonneoplastic brain tissue, or PBMCs (not recorded which). The CDR3 loop is CASSQAVFNTEAFF. CDR3 bases: TGTGCCAGCAGCCAAGCGGTATTTAACACTGAAGCTTTCTTT.